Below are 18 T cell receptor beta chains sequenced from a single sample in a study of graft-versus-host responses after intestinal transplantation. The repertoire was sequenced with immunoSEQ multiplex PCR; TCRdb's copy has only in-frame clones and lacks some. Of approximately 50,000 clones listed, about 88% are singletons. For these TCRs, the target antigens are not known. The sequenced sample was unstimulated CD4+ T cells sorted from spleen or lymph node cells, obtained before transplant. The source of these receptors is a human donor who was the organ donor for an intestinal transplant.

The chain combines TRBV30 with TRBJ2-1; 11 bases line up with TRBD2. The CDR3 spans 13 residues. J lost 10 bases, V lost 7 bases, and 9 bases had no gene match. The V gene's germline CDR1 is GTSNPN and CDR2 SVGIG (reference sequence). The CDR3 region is CALLLAGAREQFF. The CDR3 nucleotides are TGTGCCTTACTACTAGCGGGAGCGAGGGAGCAGTTCTTC.

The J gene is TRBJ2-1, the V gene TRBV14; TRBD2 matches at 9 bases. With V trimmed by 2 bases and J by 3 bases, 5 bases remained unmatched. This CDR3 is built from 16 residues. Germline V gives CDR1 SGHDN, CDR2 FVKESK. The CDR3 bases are TGTGCCAGCAGCCAACCCGGGACTAGCAGCTACAATGAGCAGTTCTTC. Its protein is CASSQPGTSSYNEQFF.

DNA of the CDR3: TGTGCCAGTAGTAGGCAGGGGGGTAACTATGGCTACACCTTC. As protein: CASSRQGGNYGYTF. The chain is built from TRBV19 and TRBJ1-2; TRBD1 agrees at 7 bases. The CDR3 has 14 amino acids. V gave up 4 bases and J gave up 1 base; unmatched junction bases: 3. Per germline, CDR1 LNHDA and CDR2 SQIVND (reference sequence).

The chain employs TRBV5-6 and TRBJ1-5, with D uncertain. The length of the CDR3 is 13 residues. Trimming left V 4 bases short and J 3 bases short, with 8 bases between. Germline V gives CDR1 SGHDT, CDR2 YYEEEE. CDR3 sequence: CASSGGLNQPQHF. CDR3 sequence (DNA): TGTGCCAGCAGCGGAGGGCTCAATCAGCCCCAGCATTTT.

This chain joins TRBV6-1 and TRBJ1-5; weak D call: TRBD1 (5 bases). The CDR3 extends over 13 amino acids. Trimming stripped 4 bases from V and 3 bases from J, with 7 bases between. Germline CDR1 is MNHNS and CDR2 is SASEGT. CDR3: CASSGQINQPQHF. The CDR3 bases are TGTGCCAGCAGTGGACAGATCAATCAGCCCCAGCATTTT.

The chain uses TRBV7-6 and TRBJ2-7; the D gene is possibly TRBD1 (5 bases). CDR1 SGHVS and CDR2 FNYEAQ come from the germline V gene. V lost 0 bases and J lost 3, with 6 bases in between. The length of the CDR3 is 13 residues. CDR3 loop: CASSLAGDYEQYF. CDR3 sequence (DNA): TGTGCCAGCAGCTTAGCAGGGGACTACGAGCAGTACTTC.

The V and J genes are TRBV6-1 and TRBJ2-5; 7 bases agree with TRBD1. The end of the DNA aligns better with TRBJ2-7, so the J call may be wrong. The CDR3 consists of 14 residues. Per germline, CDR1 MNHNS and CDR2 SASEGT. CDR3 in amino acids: CASSVPGQPYEQYF. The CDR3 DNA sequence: TGTGCCAGCAGTGTCCCGGGACAGCCCTACGAGCAGTACTTC.

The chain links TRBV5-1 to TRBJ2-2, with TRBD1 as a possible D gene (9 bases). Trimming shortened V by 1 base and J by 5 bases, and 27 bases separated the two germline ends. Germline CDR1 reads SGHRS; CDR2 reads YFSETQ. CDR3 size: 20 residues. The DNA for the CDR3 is TGCGCCAGCAGCTTGCGGGGGGGCCGTGGACAGGGGATAAGGACCGGGGAGCTGTTTTTT. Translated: CASSLRGGRGQGIRTGELFF. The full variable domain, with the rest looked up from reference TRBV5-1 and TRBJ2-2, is KAGVTQTPRYLIKTRGQQVTLSCSPISGHRSVSWYQQTPGQGLQFLFEYFSETQRNKGNFPGRFSGRQFSNSRSEMNVSTLELGDSALYLCASSLRGGRGQGIRTGELFFGEGSRLTVL.

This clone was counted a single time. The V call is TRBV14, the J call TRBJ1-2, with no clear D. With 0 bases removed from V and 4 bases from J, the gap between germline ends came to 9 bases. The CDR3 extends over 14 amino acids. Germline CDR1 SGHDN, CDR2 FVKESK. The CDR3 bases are TGTGCCAGCAGCCAAGATCTGGGCAGCTATGGCTACACCTTC. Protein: CASSQDLGSYGYTF.

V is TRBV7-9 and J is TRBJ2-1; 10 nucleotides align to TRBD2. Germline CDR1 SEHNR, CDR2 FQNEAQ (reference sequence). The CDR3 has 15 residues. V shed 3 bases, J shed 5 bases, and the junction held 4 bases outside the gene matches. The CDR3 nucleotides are TGTGCCAGCAGCTTTCCTAGCGGGGGCCACAATGAGCAGTTCTTC. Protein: CASSFPSGGHNEQFF.

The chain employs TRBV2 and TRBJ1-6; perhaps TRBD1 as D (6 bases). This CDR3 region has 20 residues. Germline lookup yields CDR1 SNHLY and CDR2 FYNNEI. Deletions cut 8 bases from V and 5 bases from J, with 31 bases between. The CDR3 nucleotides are TGTGCCAGCTCTTATTCCCGGAAGAAAGACAGGCGGACTAATAATTCACCCCTCCACTTT. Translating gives CASSYSRKKDRRTNNSPLHF. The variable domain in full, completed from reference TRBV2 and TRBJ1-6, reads EPEVTQTPSHQVTQMGQEVILRCVPISNHLYFYWYRQILGQKVEFLVSFYNNEISEKSEIFDDQFSVERPDGSNFTLKIRSTKLEDSAMYFCASSYSRKKDRRTNNSPLHFGNGTRLTVT.

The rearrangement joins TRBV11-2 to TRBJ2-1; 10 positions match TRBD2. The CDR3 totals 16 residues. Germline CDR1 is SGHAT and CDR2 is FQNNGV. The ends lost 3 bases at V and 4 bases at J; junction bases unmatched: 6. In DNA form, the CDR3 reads TGTGCCAGCAGCTTCTCTGGACTAGCGGTTTACAATGAGCAGTTCTTC. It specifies CASSFSGLAVYNEQFF.

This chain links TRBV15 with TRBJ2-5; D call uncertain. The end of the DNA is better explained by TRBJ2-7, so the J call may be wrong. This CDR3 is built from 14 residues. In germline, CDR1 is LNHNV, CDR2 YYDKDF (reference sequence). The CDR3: CATSRAGTAYEQYF. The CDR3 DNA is TGTGCCACCAGCAGAGCCGGCACCGCCTACGAGCAGTACTTC.

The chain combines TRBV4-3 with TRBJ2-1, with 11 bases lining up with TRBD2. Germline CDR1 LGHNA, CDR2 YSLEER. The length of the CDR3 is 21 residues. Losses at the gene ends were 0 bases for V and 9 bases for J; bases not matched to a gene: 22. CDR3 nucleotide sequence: TGCGCCAGCAGCCAAGATGTTTGGGCTAGCGGGGGGTCAAACAACCCTGGTGAGCAGTTCTTC. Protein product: CASSQDVWASGGSNNPGEQFF.

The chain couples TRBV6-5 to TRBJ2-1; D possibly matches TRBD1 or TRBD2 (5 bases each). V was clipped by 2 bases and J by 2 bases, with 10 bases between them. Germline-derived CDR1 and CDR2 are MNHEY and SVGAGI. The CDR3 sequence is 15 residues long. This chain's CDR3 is CASSYDRDPYNEQFF. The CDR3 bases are TGTGCCAGCAGTTACGACCGGGACCCCTACAATGAGCAGTTCTTC.

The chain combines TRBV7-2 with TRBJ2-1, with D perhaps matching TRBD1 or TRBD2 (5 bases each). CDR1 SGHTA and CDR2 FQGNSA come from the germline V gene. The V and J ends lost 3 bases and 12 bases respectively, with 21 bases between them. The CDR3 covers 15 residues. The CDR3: CASSFPTGRGQGQFF. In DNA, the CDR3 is TGTGCCAGCAGCTTTCCCACAGGCCGGGGCCAAGGGCAGTTCTTC.

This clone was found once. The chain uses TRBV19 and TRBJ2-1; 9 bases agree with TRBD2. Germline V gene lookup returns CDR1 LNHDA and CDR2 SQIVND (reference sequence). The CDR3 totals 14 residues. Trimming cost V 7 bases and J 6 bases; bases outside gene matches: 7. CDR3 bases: TGTGCCAGTATTGCGGGGGGGCCACCCAATGAGCAGTTCTTC. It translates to CASIAGGPPNEQFF.

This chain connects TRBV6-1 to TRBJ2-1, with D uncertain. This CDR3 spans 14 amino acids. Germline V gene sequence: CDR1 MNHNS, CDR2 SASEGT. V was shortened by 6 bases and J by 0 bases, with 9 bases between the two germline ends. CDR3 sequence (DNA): TGTGCCAGCAGAGACACCCTCTCCTACAATGAGCAGTTCTTC. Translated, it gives CASRDTLSYNEQFF.